Shown below are 9 T cell receptor beta chains from a single sample sequenced in a study of blood T cell repertoires in COVID-19. Assay: immunoSEQ multiplex PCR; the TCRdb copy retains only in-frame clones and omits some. Of fewer than 120,000 clones in the sample, 70% to 90% were seen once. Material: peripheral blood. The receptor set was obtained from a human donor in a cohort sampled during active COVID-19.

V usage is TRBV27 and J usage is TRBJ1-2; TRBD1 is a possible D gene (5 bases). Germline V gene data show CDR1 as MNHEY and CDR2 as SMNVEV (reference sequence). With 7 bases removed from V and 7 bases from J, the gap between germline ends came to 16 bases. The CDR3 covers 13 residues. In DNA form, the CDR3 reads TGTGCCAGCAACACCGGTACCGGGGGTGGCTACACCTTC. Residues: CASNTGTGGGYTF.

The chain has TRBV10-2 and TRBJ2-2, with 7 bases fitting TRBD1. CDR3 length: 14 residues. Germline loops: CDR1 WSHSY, CDR2 SAAADI. V shed 7 bases, J shed 3 bases, and the junction held 5 bases outside the gene matches. The CDR3 nucleotides are TGCGCCAGCAACAGACAGGGCTACACCGGGGAGCTGTTTTTT. It yields the protein CASNRQGYTGELFF.

The chain recombines TRBV5-4 with TRBJ2-3; possible D gene TRBD2, 6 bases. CDR1 SGHNT and CDR2 YYREEE come from the germline V gene (reference sequence). The CDR3 is 14 amino acids. Between the trimmed V and J ends, which lost 7 bases and 6 bases, there was a span of 18 bases. Here the CDR3 reads CASQGGQAVDTQYF. In nucleotides, the CDR3 is TGTGCCAGCCAAGGAGGGCAGGCCGTGGATACGCAGTATTTT.

V usage is TRBV28 and J usage is TRBJ1-2; D is possibly TRBD1 (5 bases). This CDR3 is built from 14 residues. The germline V and J ends were trimmed by 6 bases and 2 bases, with 13 bases remaining between them. Germline V lookup: CDR1 MDHEN, CDR2 SYDVKM. The chain's CDR3 is CASRLAGENYGYTF. The CDR3 DNA is TGTGCCAGCAGGTTAGCGGGGGAAAACTATGGCTACACCTTC.

This chain links TRBV7-2 with TRBJ2-5, with 10 nucleotides matching TRBD2. This CDR3 region has 19 residues. V lost 2 bases to trimming and J lost 0 bases; unmatched junction nucleotides: 12. Germline assignment: CDR1 SGHTA and CDR2 FQGNSA. This CDR3 is CASSLFALAGIPDQETQYF. CDR3 DNA sequence: TGTGCCAGCAGCTTATTCGCACTAGCGGGAATACCGGACCAAGAGACCCAGTACTTC.

This clone came up once. CDR3 bases: TGTGCCAGCAGCACCTTACTAGCGGTCGAGCAGTACTTC. Protein product: CASSTLLAVEQYF. The V call is TRBV2, the J call TRBJ2-7; 8 bases match TRBD2. After removal of 6 bases from V and 6 bases from J, the junction contained 7 bases not matched to a gene. The CDR3 consists of 13 residues. Looked up from germline, CDR1 is SNHLY and CDR2 is FYNNEI.

Worth noting for this clone: This same CDR3 is encoded by further DNA sequences in the sample. J is TRBJ1-1 and V is TRBV12-3 or TRBV12-4, with a weak D call TRBD1 (6 bases). The CDR3 runs to 13 residues. Trimming stripped 1 base from V and 4 bases from J, with 7 bases between. This chain's CDR3 is CASSLGGGTEAFF. Written as DNA, the CDR3 is TGTGCCAGCAGTTTAGGAGGGGGCACTGAAGCTTTCTTT.

The chain links TRBV27 to TRBJ1-4; TRBD1 matches at 7 bases. The CDR3 loop spans 14 amino acids. The ends lost 6 bases at V and 7 bases at J; junction bases unmatched: 8. Germline CDR1 reads MNHEY; CDR2 reads SMNVEV (reference sequence). The CDR3 DNA is TGTGCCAGCAGACCGGGACAGATTCTTGAAAAACTGTTTTTT. Translated: CASRPGQILEKLFF.

The V gene is TRBV28, the J gene TRBJ2-2, with a tentative D call TRBD2 (5 bases). The V end was cut by 4 bases, the J end by 5 bases, with 11 bases between. The CDR3 spans 14 residues. Germline V gene lookup returns CDR1 MDHEN and CDR2 SYDVKM. The DNA of the CDR3 is TGTGCCAGCAGTTCCCGGGATTCTACCGGGGAGCTGTTTTTT. This encodes CASSSRDSTGELFF. Using reference TRBV28 and TRBJ2-2 for the parts outside the CDR3, the full variable domain is DVKVTQSSRYLVKRTGEKVFLECVQDMDHENMFWYRQDPGLGLRLIYFSYDVKMKEKGDIPEGYSVSREKKERFSLILESASTNQTSMYLCASSSRDSTGELFFGEGSRLTVL.